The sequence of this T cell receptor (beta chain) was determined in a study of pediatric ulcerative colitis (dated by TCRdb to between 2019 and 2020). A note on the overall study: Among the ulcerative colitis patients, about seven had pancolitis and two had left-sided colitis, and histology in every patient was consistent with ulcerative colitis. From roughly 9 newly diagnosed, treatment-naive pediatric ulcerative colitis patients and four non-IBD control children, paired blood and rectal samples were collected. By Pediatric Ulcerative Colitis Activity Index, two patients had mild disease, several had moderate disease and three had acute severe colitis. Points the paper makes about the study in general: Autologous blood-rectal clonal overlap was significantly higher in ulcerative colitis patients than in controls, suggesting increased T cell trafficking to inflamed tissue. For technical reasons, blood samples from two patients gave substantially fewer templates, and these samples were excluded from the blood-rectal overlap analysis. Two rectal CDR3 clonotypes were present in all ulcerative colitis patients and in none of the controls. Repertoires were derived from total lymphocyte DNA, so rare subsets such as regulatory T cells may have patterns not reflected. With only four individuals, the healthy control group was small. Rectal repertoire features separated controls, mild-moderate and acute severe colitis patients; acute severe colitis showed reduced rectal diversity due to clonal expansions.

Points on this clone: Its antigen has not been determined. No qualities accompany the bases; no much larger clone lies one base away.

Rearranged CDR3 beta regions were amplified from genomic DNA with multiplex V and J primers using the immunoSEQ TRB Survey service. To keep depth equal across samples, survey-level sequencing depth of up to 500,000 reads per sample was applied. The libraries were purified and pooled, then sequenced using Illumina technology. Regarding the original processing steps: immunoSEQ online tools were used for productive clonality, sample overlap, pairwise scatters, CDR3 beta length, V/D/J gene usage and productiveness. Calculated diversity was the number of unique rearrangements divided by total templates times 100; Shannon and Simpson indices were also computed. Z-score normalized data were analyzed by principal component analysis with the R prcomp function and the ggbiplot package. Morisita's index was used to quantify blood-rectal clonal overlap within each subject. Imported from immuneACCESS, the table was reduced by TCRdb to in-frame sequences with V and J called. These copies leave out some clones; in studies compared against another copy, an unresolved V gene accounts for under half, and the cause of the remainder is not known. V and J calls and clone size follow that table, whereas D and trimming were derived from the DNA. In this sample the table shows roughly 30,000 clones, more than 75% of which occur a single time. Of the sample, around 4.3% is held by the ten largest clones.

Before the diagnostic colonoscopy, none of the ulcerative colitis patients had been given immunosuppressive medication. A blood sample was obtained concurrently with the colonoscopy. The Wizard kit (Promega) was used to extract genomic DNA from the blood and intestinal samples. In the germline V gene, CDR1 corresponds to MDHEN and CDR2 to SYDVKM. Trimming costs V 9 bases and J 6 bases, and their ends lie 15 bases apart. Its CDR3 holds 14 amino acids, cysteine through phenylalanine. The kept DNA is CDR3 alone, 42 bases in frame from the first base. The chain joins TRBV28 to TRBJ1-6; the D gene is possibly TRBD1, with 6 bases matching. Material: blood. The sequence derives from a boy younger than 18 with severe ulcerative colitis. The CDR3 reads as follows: CASFTGQLNSPLHF. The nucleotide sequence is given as TGTGCCAGTTTTACGGGACAACTTAATTCACCCCTCCACTTT.